A single sample gave rise to the 2 T cell receptor beta chains below, sequenced in a study of shared clonotypes between healthy human individuals. Generated by immunoSEQ multiplex PCR, the TCRdb table keeps only in-frame clones and is missing some. This table has over 400,000 clones, 70% to 80% appearing once. Sequencing used PBMCs. The receptors were gathered from a woman aged 40 to 50 in good health. Some clones in this sample may be carry-over from other donors' samples.

This sequence joins TRBV7-4 and TRBJ1-5, with a possible D match to TRBD1 (6 bases). Germline lookup yields CDR1 SGHVT and CDR2 SQSDAQ. The CDR3 totals 16 residues. Trimming removed 5 bases from V and 0 bases from J, with 14 bases in between. CDR3 sequence reads: CASSPRGGYSNQPQHF. The CDR3 coding sequence is TGTGCCAGCAGCCCAAGGGGGGGTTATAGCAATCAGCCCCAGCATTTT.

This clone appeared many times. The chain links TRBV5-4 to TRBJ2-7; TRBD2 matches at 12 bases. Per germline, CDR1 SGHNT and CDR2 YYREEE (reference sequence). The CDR3 has 15 amino acids. The V segment lost 4 bases and the J segment 5 bases; nucleotides outside the gene matches: 7. CDR3 region: CASSTWTSGTHEQYF. As DNA, the CDR3 is TGTGCCAGCAGCACATGGACTAGCGGGACGCACGAGCAGTACTTC.